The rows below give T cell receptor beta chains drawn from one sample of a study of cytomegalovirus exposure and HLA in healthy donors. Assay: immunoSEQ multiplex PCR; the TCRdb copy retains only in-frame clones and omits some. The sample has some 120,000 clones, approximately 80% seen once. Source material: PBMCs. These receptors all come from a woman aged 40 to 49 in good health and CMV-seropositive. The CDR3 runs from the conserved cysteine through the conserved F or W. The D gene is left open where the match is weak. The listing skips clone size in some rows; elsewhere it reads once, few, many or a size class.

DNA: TGTGCCAGCAGTCCCGGGACAGGGAACTTGGAGACCCAGTACTTC
CDR3: CASSPGTGNLETQYF
size: NA
V: TRBV28
D: TRBD1
J: TRBJ2-5

DNA: TGTGCCAGCTCCTGGGACAGGGACTCTGGAAACACCATATATTTT
CDR3: CASSWDRDSGNTIYF
size: NA
V: TRBV7-9
D: TRBD1
J: TRBJ1-3

DNA: TGTGCCAGCAGTGAAGTTCCAAATGAAAAACTGTTTTTT
CDR3: CASSEVPNEKLFF
size: few
V: TRBV6-1
D: NA
J: TRBJ1-4

DNA: TGTGCCAGCAGCCTAAACCGGGGAGTCCAAGAGACCCAGTACTTC
CDR3: CASSLNRGVQETQYF
size: few
V: TRBV7-8
D: NA
J: TRBJ2-5

DNA: TGTGCCAGCAGCTCCAGGGACAGGGGGTCCTACAATGAGCAGTTCTTC
CDR3: CASSSRDRGSYNEQFF
size: NA
V: TRBV11-2
D: TRBD1
J: TRBJ2-1

DNA: TGCGCCAGCAGCCAAGAAATAGGCAGGGGGCTCGAGCAGTACTTC
CDR3: CASSQEIGRGLEQYF
size: NA
V: TRBV4-1
D: TRBD1
J: TRBJ2-7

DNA: TGCAGCGTTGTATGGTCTCCCGGGAACACTGAAGCTTTCTTT
CDR3: CSVVWSPGNTEAFF
size: NA
V: TRBV29-1
D: NA
J: TRBJ1-1

DNA: TGTGCCAGTAGAGGCGGGAGAATGGCCGGGGAGCTGTTTTTT
CDR3: CASRGGRMAGELFF
size: few
V: TRBV19
D: TRBD2
J: TRBJ2-2

DNA: TGCGCCAGCAGCCAAGAGCCCGGGACAGGGGCCACATACGAGCAGTACTTC
CDR3: CASSQEPGTGATYEQYF
size: few
V: TRBV4-1
D: TRBD1
J: TRBJ2-7

DNA: TGTGCCAGCAGCGTAGTGGGGGGAGGGGGGTCCTACAATGAGCAGTTCTTC
CDR3: CASSVVGGGGSYNEQFF
size: NA
V: TRBV9
D: NA
J: TRBJ2-1

DNA: TGTGCCTGGAGTGTACAGGGCAATCAGCCCCAGCATTTT
CDR3: CAWSVQGNQPQHF
size: NA
V: TRBV19
D: NA
J: TRBJ1-5

DNA: TGTGCCAGCAGCTTGGTTGGAGCCGGGGAGCTGTTTTTT
CDR3: CASSLVGAGELFF
size: NA
V: TRBV5-5
D: NA
J: TRBJ2-2

DNA: TGTGCCAGCAGTGTTCGAGGCACCACAGATACGCAGTATTTT
CDR3: CASSVRGTTDTQYF
size: NA
V: TRBV2
D: NA
J: TRBJ2-3

DNA: TGCGCCAGCAGCGCGGGGGGAGCCCCCGCCAAAAACATTCAGTACTTC
CDR3: CASSAGGAPAKNIQYF
size: NA
V: TRBV4-1
D: TRBD2
J: TRBJ2-4

DNA: TGCGCCAGCAGCTCCCTTGCGCGGGAGGGGGAGCAGTACTTC
CDR3: CASSSLAREGEQYF
size: many
V: TRBV5-1
D: TRBD2
J: TRBJ2-7